The clone carrying this TCR beta chain was detected ten times or more. What it recognizes is unknown. This specimen belongs to a study of HIV-infected children after antiretroviral therapy interruption. Study-wide results and caveats: Sorted CD45RA+ naive cells might include minor non-naive CD45RA+ cells.

Treatment noted: PENTA 11 planned treatment interruption arm or continuous ART arm. Only samples with at least 5 million viable PBMCs qualified. From thawed PBMCs, naive CD4+ CD45RA+ CD45RO- T cells were sorted. The germline gives CDR1 MNHNS, CDR2 SASEGT. The CDR3 runs 13 residues. Trimming removed 4 bases at V and 13 bases at J, with 17 bases between. The TCR library was built from RNA with a 3' RACE protocol and unique molecular identifiers. TCRdb used MiXCR to reprocess the 3' RACE reads, holding one entry per CDR3 protein. The sample comprises about 83,000 distinct CDR3 sequences, about 7% of which are singletons, and around 1.1% rests with the top ten.

This sample comprised CD45RA+ CD4+ T cells from PBMCs, pooled from several time points, obtained from a donor given antiretroviral therapy, either interrupted or continuous. The subset: naive CD4+ CD45RA+ CD45RO- T cells. This chain links TRBV6-1 with TRBJ2-4; D is unresolved. This TCR came from a pool of human donors with HIV. The chain's CDR3 is CASSGSDWSQQYF. CDR3 coding DNA: TGTGCCAGCAGTGGCTCCGACTGGTCCCAGCAGTACTTC.